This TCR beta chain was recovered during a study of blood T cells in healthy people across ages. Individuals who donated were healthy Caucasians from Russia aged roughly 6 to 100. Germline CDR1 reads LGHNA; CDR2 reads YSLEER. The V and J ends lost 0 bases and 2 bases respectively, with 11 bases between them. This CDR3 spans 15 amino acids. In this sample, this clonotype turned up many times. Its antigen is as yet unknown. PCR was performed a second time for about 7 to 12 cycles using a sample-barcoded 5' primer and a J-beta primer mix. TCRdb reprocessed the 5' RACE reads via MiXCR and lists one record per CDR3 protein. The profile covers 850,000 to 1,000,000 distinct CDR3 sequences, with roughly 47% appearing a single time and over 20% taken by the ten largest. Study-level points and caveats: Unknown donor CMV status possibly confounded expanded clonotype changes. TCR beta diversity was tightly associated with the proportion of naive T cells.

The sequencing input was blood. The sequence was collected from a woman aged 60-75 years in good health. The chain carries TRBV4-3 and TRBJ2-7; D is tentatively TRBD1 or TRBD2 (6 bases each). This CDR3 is CASSQEWGATYEQYF. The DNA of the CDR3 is TGCGCCAGCAGCCAAGAGTGGGGGGCGACCTACGAGCAGTACTTC.